A selection of T cell receptor beta chains follows, all from one sample in a study of blood T cells in healthy people across ages. TCRdb ran MiXCR on the 5' RACE reads and lists one entry per CDR3 protein. The sample shows over 1,500,000 distinct CDR3 sequences, about 49% of them seen only once. The sample was blood. Receptors originate from a woman aged 35 to 49 in good health. CDR3s include the opening cysteine and the closing phenylalanine or tryptophan. The order of the fields is V gene, J gene, clone size, D gene, CDR3 DNA, CDR3 protein. The D gene is left open where the match is weak. Rows may omit the clone size; those that give it use once, few, many or a size class.

TRBV27	TRBJ2-7	-	TRBD1	TGTGCCAGCAGTTTAGGTGGGACAGGGGATTATTACGAGCAGTACTTC	CASSLGGTGDYYEQYF
TRBV6-2/TRBV6-3	TRBJ2-7	-	-	TGTGCCAGCAGACGATCAGGGCCTTTCTACGAGCAGTACTTC	CASRRSGPFYEQYF
TRBV20-1	TRBJ2-5	-	-	TGCAGTGCCCCCACCTCGGGGACCCAAGAGACCCAGTACTTC	CSAPTSGTQETQYF
TRBV12-3/TRBV12-4	TRBJ2-5	-	-	TGTGCCAGCAGTCCGCCCTACAGGCTGCAGACCCAGTACTTC	CASSPPYRLQTQYF
TRBV20-1	TRBJ1-5	-	TRBD1	TGCAGTGCCGGGACAGGGTTTAGCAATCAGCCCCAGCATTTT	CSAGTGFSNQPQHF
TRBV20-1	TRBJ1-5	few	TRBD1	TGCAGTGCAGTCGGGGACAGGCTTTACAATCAGCCCCAGCATTTT	CSAVGDRLYNQPQHF
TRBV7-2	TRBJ1-2	-	-	TGTGCCAGCAGCGAAAGCAGGGTATTCGGCTATGGCTACACCTTC	CASSESRVFGYGYTF
TRBV7-2	TRBJ2-1	-	TRBD1	TGTGCCAGCAGCTCCTCCGGGACAGATCGGTGGAATGAGCAGTTCTTC	CASSSSGTDRWNEQFF
TRBV6-2/TRBV6-3	TRBJ2-5	-	-	TGTGCCAGCAGTTACTCGACTACTTCCAGTGGAGGCCAGTACTTC	CASSYSTTSSGGQYF
TRBV4-1	TRBJ2-5	-	-	TGCGCCAGCAGCCAAGCTGCTTGGGGGCGCAATGAGCAGTACTTC	CASSQAAWGRNEQYF
TRBV6-1	TRBJ2-7	-	-	TGTGCCAGCAGGGAGGCAGGACGCTACGAGCAGTACTTC	CASREAGRYEQYF
TRBV5-8	TRBJ2-3	-	-	TGTGCCAGCAGCCACGAACAGGGACCTAGCACAGATACGCAGTATTTT	CASSHEQGPSTDTQYF
TRBV9	TRBJ2-1	-	TRBD2	TGTGCCAGCAGCCCCGGGGGACTAGGCTCCAATGAGCAGTTCTTC	CASSPGGLGSNEQFF
TRBV20-1	TRBJ2-7	-	-	TGCAGTGCTAGTAGGGGCGCCATATCCTACGAGCAGTACTTC	CSASRGAISYEQYF
TRBV29-1	TRBJ2-7	few	TRBD1	TGCAGCGCAGGGACAGTCTCCTACGAGCAGTACTTC	CSAGTVSYEQYF
TRBV18	TRBJ2-1	-	-	TGTGCCAGCACACCATGGGGCTACAATGAGCAGTTCTTC	CASTPWGYNEQFF
TRBV20-1	TRBJ2-1	few	-	TGCAGTGCTAGGGGCCACTCCTACAATGAGCAGTTCTTC	CSARGHSYNEQFF
TRBV21-1	TRBJ1-2	few	-	TGTGCCAGCAGCAATAGCAGGCACAGCTCTAACTATGGCTACACCTTC	CASSNSRHSSNYGYTF
TRBV27	TRBJ2-7	few	-	TGTGCCAGCAGCTCGCTGTCGCGCGGGTCTAACGAGCAGTACTTC	CASSSLSRGSNEQYF
TRBV6-5	TRBJ2-5	few	-	TGTGCCAGCAGATTCTTGGAGACCCAGTACTTC	CASRFLETQYF
TRBV20-1	TRBJ2-1	-	-	TGCAGTGCTAGCCCAAGATACAATGAGCAGTTCTTC	CSASPRYNEQFF
TRBV6-1	TRBJ1-2	-	-	TGTGCCAGCAGCCGAAGCTTGGAATATGGCTACACCTTC	CASSRSLEYGYTF
TRBV20-1	TRBJ1-2	-	-	TGCAGTGCTAGAGATTCCAACCCCTCGAAGGACAGCGTCTATGGCTACACCTTC	CSARDSNPSKDSVYGYTF
TRBV5-1	TRBJ2-5	-	-	TGCGCCAGCAGCTTGGATGGGGATCGGGAGACCCAGTACTTC	CASSLDGDRETQYF
TRBV24-1	TRBJ2-5	-	-	TGTGCCACCAGTGATTCAAACCCTTGGACTTCCCAAGAGACCCAGTACTTC	CATSDSNPWTSQETQYF
TRBV6-2/TRBV6-3	TRBJ2-6	-	TRBD2	TGTGCCAGCAGTCGGGCGGGGGTCTCCTCTGGGGCCAACGTCCTGACTTTC	CASSRAGVSSGANVLTF
TRBV20-1	TRBJ2-5	-	-	TGCAGTGCTAGACGGAGTAGCAGGTACCAAGAGACCCAGTACTTC	CSARRSSRYQETQYF
TRBV7-3	TRBJ2-1	-	-	TGTGCCAGCAGCCCCCAACCGTCTAGGTACAATGAGCAGTTCTTC	CASSPQPSRYNEQFF
TRBV4-1	TRBJ2-5	-	-	TGCGCCAGCAGCCAAGACAGGGTGGGGTACCAAGAGACCCAGTACTTC	CASSQDRVGYQETQYF
TRBV6-2/TRBV6-3	TRBJ2-2	-	-	TGTGCCAGCAGTTACTCGGGCAGACCGAGGACCGGGGAGCTGTTTTTT	CASSYSGRPRTGELFF
TRBV7-2	TRBJ2-1	-	-	TGTGCCAGCAGCTTATTTGTCAATGAGCAGTTCTTC	CASSLFVNEQFF
TRBV12-3/TRBV12-4	TRBJ2-7	-	TRBD1	TGTGCCAGCAGTCGTGCCGGACAGGGGGGCGAGCAGTACTTC	CASSRAGQGGEQYF
TRBV27	TRBJ1-4	-	-	TGTGCCAGCAGTTTAGGGGGGCGAGATGAAAAACTGTTTTTT	CASSLGGRDEKLFF
TRBV6-6	TRBJ2-3	-	TRBD1	TGTGCCACCTCCGGGACAGGGGACACAGATACGCAGTATTTT	CATSGTGDTDTQYF
TRBV5-1	TRBJ2-1	-	TRBD2	TGCGCCAGCAGCATGAGGGGTGGGGGGGATGAGCAGTTCTTC	CASSMRGGGDEQFF
TRBV13	TRBJ2-4	-	-	TGTGCCTGCAGCTACCAGAACGACATTCAGTACTTC	CACSYQNDIQYF
TRBV29-1	TRBJ1-5	-	-	TGCAGCGTCAGGGATAGCAATCAGCCCCAGCATTTT	CSVRDSNQPQHF
TRBV7-2	TRBJ1-1	few	-	TGTGCCAGCAGCTTGAGCAGGACTGAAGCTTTCTTT	CASSLSRTEAFF
TRBV11-2	TRBJ2-7	-	-	TGTGCCAGCAGCTTTGCTAGCGCAGGCTCCTACGAGCAGTACTTC	CASSFASAGSYEQYF